A single T cell receptor beta chain is shown here with its context. Antigen unknown. The CDR3 length is 14 residues. Germline V gene sequence: CDR1 SGHTA, CDR2 FQGNSA. The ends lost 3 bases at V and 3 bases at J; junction bases unmatched: 3. Clones were sequenced by immunoSEQ multiplex PCR, and TCRdb holds only the in-frame ones, with some missing. The table lists 100,000 to 120,000 clones, roughly 91% of them singletons, with around 0.29% in the top ten. The data stem from a study of siplizumab effects on memory and regulatory T cells. General observations from the study: Roughly 75-97% of proliferating CD4+ or CD8+ clones lacked an assignable naive or memory phenotype.

The sequence was obtained from a human donor in good health. The sequencing input was CD4+ T cells sorted from blood. J is TRBJ2-7 and V is TRBV7-2; the match to TRBD2 covers 9 bases. The CDR3 spells CASSLASGNYEQYF. The DNA of the CDR3 is TGTGCCAGCAGCTTGGCTAGCGGGAACTACGAGCAGTACTTC. The variable domain in full, completed from reference TRBV7-2 and TRBJ2-7, reads GAGVSQSPSNKVTEKGKDVELRCDPISGHTALYWYRQSLGQGLEFLIYFQGNSAPDKSGLPSDRFSAERTGGSVSTLTIQRTQQEDSAVYLCASSLASGNYEQYFGPGTRLTVT.